This passage covers 32 T cell receptor beta chains from one sample sequenced in a study of CD8 T cells in ankylosing spondylitis. TCRdb analysed the 5' RACE reads with MiXCR anew, one entry per CDR3 protein. The sample holds approximately 240,000 distinct CDR3 sequences, 20% to 30% seen once. Specimen: blood, either unsorted or a sorted T cell fraction (not recorded which). These TCRs come from a male donor with ankylosing spondylitis or in good health (not recorded which).

This clonotype was detected many times. V gene TRBV12-3 or TRBV12-4 combines with J gene TRBJ1-2; D ambiguous. V shed 6 bases and J shed 1 base, with 12 bases lying between them. The CDR3 has 14 residues. The CDR3 reads CASSLTAINYGYTF. The CDR3 DNA sequence: TGTGCCAGCAGCTTGACGGCGATTAACTATGGCTACACCTTC.

This chain connects TRBV10-2 to TRBJ1-4, with 7 bases aligning to TRBD1. V was pared by 7 bases and J by 5 bases, with 7 bases of the junction left unmatched. Germline V gives CDR1 WSHSY, CDR2 SAAADI. CDR3 length equals 14 residues. The CDR3 coding sequence is TGCGCCAGCAACCCCGGGACAGCGAATGAAAAACTGTTTTTT. It yields the protein CASNPGTANEKLFF.

This clonotype was recorded at least ten times. The chain recombines TRBV20-1 with TRBJ2-1; unclear D gene. This CDR3 has 14 amino acids. Germline loops: CDR1 DFQATT, CDR2 SNEGSKA (reference sequence). Trimming shortened V by 4 bases and J by 7 bases, and 17 bases separated the two germline ends. The CDR3 loop is CSAKAGPARNEQFF. The CDR3 coding sequence is TGCAGTGCTAAAGCAGGTCCCGCTAGGAATGAGCAGTTCTTC.

The chain employs TRBV4-2 and TRBJ2-2; D unresolved. Germline V gene lookup returns CDR1 LGHNA and CDR2 YNFKEQ. V was trimmed by 3 bases and J by 9 bases, leaving 14 bases between them. The CDR3 is 14 amino acids. The CDR3 loop reads CASSHAPGSRELFF. As DNA, the CDR3 is TGTGCCAGCAGCCACGCCCCAGGAAGTCGGGAGCTGTTTTTT.

CDR3 protein: CASSLQGAYQPQHF. Written as DNA, the CDR3 is TGTGCCAGCAGCTTACAGGGGGCTTATCAGCCCCAGCATTTT. The V and J genes are TRBV11-2 and TRBJ1-5; 8 bases line up with TRBD1. Germline CDR1 is SGHAT and CDR2 is FQNNGV. V gave up 2 bases and J gave up 5 bases; unmatched junction bases: 2. The CDR3 is 14 residues long.

This clonotype was counted at least ten times. The CDR3 DNA reads TGCGCCAGCAGCCGGGTGGCCACAACTAATGAAAAACTGTTTTTT. Its protein product is CASSRVATTNEKLFF. The chain links TRBV4-1 to TRBJ1-4; D ambiguous. The CDR3 sequence is 15 residues long. V was trimmed by 4 bases and J by 0 bases, leaving 9 bases between them. Germline V gene sequence: CDR1 MGHRA, CDR2 YSYEKL.

This clonotype was detected many times. The chain joins TRBV6-6 to TRBJ1-5; the D is unclear. Germline loops: CDR1 MNHNY, CDR2 SVGAGI (reference sequence). The germline V and J ends were trimmed by 8 bases and 3 bases, with 11 bases remaining between them. The CDR3 has 13 residues. The CDR3 nucleotides read TGTGCCAGCGGGTCCAGTTTCAATCAGCCCCAGCATTTT. It translates to CASGSSFNQPQHF.

At least ten counts were recorded for this clonotype. J is TRBJ2-7 and V is TRBV6-5; 10 bases are a match to TRBD1. V shed 4 bases, J shed 4 bases, and the junction held 4 bases outside the gene matches. The CDR3 is made up of 14 amino acids. Per germline, CDR1 MNHEY and CDR2 SVGAGI. CDR3 nucleotide sequence: TGTGCCAGCAGTTCTGACAGGGGGCTTTACGAGCAGTACTTC. Encoded protein: CASSSDRGLYEQYF.

The table lists this clonotype with many counts. The chain couples TRBV20-1 to TRBJ1-6, with D tentatively TRBD1 (5 bases). CDR3 size: 12 residues. The V end lost 3 bases, the J end lost 10 bases, and 10 bases lay between the germline ends. Germline V lookup: CDR1 DFQATT, CDR2 SNEGSKA (reference sequence). The CDR3 region has the DNA TGCAGTGCTAGTAACAGGCACTCACCCCTCCACTTT. Its protein product is CSASNRHSPLHF.

The table lists this clonotype with many counts. The chain employs TRBV29-1 and TRBJ2-1, with D maybe TRBD2 (5 bases). The CDR3 consists of 13 residues. Trimming removed 5 bases from V and 6 bases from J, with 14 bases in between. The germline V gene has CDR1 SQVTM and CDR2 ANQGSEA. The CDR3 nucleotides are TGCAGCGTTACTCGGGGAAATCGCAATGAGCAGTTCTTC. It is translated as CSVTRGNRNEQFF.

The chain combines TRBV9 with TRBJ2-7; TRBD1 agrees at 7 bases. Germline CDR1 is SGDLS and CDR2 is YYNGEE. Trimming cost V 2 bases and J 5 bases; bases outside gene matches: 7. There are 14 residues in the CDR3. The CDR3 DNA is TGTGCCAGCAGCGTCTTAGGGGGCGCGGACGAGCAGTACTTC. Amino acids: CASSVLGGADEQYF.

The V call is TRBV6-1, the J call TRBJ2-7; D is uncertain. V lost 3 bases, J lost 7 bases, and 7 bases lay in between. Germline values: CDR1 MNHNS, CDR2 SASEGT. The CDR3 is 11 residues long. The CDR3 DNA follows: TGTGCCAGCAGTGAGTACGGGGAGCAGTACTTC. It encodes CASSEYGEQYF.

This clonotype was recorded many times. The chain is built from TRBV12-3 or TRBV12-4 and TRBJ2-7, with D perhaps matching TRBD1 or TRBD2 (5 bases each). The CDR3 is 15 residues long. Trimming shortened V by 3 bases and J by 1 base, and 13 bases separated the two germline ends. CDR3 amino acids: CASSFGDGRSYEQYF. The CDR3 region has the DNA TGTGCCAGCAGTTTCGGGGACGGAAGATCCTACGAGCAGTACTTC.

This clonotype was recorded a few times. V and J are TRBV7-2 and TRBJ2-1; TRBD2 agrees at 13 bases. The CDR3 runs to 17 residues. Germline trimming cut 1 base from V and 4 bases from J; bases unmatched to any gene: 4. Germline lookup yields CDR1 SGHTA and CDR2 FQGNSA. CDR3 sequence (DNA): TGTGCCAGCAGCTTAGGACTAGCGGGGGGCGGGTACAATGAGCAGTTCTTC. This sequence encodes CASSLGLAGGGYNEQFF.

The V and J genes are TRBV12-3 or TRBV12-4 and TRBJ1-5; D gene unclear. V was clipped by 8 bases and J by 0 bases, with 14 bases between them. The length of the CDR3 is 15 residues. The CDR3: CASGPQVSSNQPQHF. The CDR3 nucleotides are TGTGCCAGCGGCCCCCAGGTCAGTAGCAATCAGCCCCAGCATTTT.

This clonotype was counted a few times. The rearrangement joins TRBV6-1 to TRBJ2-5; either TRBD1 or TRBD2 may supply D (6 bases each). The CDR3 has 18 residues. Trimming pared 4 bases from V and 5 bases from J, leaving 26 bases between. The V gene's germline CDR1 is MNHNS and CDR2 SASEGT. The CDR3 nucleotides are TGTGCCAGCAGTGGGATCATGCGGCCGGGGCAGGGGAGGGAGACCCAGTACTTC. It is translated as CASSGIMRPGQGRETQYF.

This clonotype has a count of ten or more. The rearrangement joins TRBV7-2 to TRBJ2-5; D not resolved. Germline V CDR1 and CDR2: SGHTA, FQGNSA. The germline V and J ends were trimmed by 1 base and 3 bases, with 6 bases remaining between them. The CDR3 is 13 amino acids. The DNA of the CDR3 is TGTGCCAGCAGCTTAGTGATGGAAGAGACCCAGTACTTC. Encoded protein: CASSLVMEETQYF.

V and J are TRBV20-1 and TRBJ2-5; 8 positions agree with TRBD2. With V trimmed by 2 bases and J by 5 bases, 7 bases remained unmatched. The CDR3 covers 14 residues. The germline gives CDR1 DFQATT, CDR2 SNEGSKA (reference sequence). CDR3 DNA: TGCAGTGCTAGATTCCCGGGGGGGCGGGAGACCCAGTACTTC. Translation gives CSARFPGGRETQYF.

In this sample, this clonotype turned up many times. The J gene is TRBJ1-5, the V gene TRBV12-3 or TRBV12-4; unclear D gene. V shed 5 bases and J shed 11 bases, with 13 bases lying between them. CDR3 length equals 12 residues. The CDR3 loop is CASSHRGGTQHF. The CDR3 nucleotides read TGTGCCAGCAGTCATCGAGGAGGGACCCAGCATTTT.

The chain couples TRBV2 to TRBJ2-5; D gene uncertain. The germline V gene has CDR1 SNHLY and CDR2 FYNNEI. The CDR3 totals 13 residues. Trimming cost V 4 bases and J 4 bases, with 10 bases left between them. The CDR3 here is CASSVRAAETQYF. In DNA, the CDR3 is TGTGCCAGCAGTGTTCGGGCTGCAGAGACCCAGTACTTC.

In this sample, this clonotype turned up a few times. The CDR3 DNA follows: TGTGCCAGCAGTCCATACAAGGACACCGGGGAGCTGTTTTTT. Its translation is CASSPYKDTGELFF. The rearrangement uses TRBV12-3 or TRBV12-4 and TRBJ2-2; D gene unclear. Trimming shortened V by 5 bases and J by 3 bases, and 10 bases separated the two germline ends. There are 14 residues in the CDR3.

This clonotype has at least ten counts. The rearrangement links TRBV27 to TRBJ1-6, with 7 bases that match TRBD1. The length of the CDR3 is 14 residues. The trim removed 6 bases at V and 7 bases at J, leaving 6 bases unmatched. The germline CDR1 and CDR2 sequences are MNHEY and SMNVEV (reference sequence). For the CDR3, the DNA is TGTGCCAGCAGGAGGGACAGCATAAATTCACCCCTCCACTTT. This gives the protein CASRRDSINSPLHF.

The gene calls are TRBV10-3 and TRBJ2-2; 9 bases are a match to TRBD1. Germline V gene lookup returns CDR1 ENHRY and CDR2 SYGVKD. The CDR3 spans 15 residues. J gave up 0 bases and V 7 bases, and 3 bases lay outside the gene matches. The CDR3 protein is CAIKGTGTNTGELFF. DNA of the CDR3: TGTGCCATCAAGGGGACAGGGACGAACACCGGGGAGCTGTTTTTT.

The gene calls are TRBV5-1 and TRBJ2-3; D unclear. The CDR3 has 13 residues. Deletions cut 0 bases from V and 6 bases from J, with 8 bases between. Germline-derived CDR1 and CDR2 are SGHRS and YFSETQ. Written as DNA, the CDR3 is TGCGCCAGCAGCTTGGGTCTGGGGGATACGCAGTATTTT. This gives the protein CASSLGLGDTQYF.

This clonotype was seen only once. The chain links TRBV7-2 to TRBJ2-7; 7 positions match TRBD2. The CDR3 is 14 residues long. J was trimmed by 11 bases and V by 5 bases; bases with no gene match: 15. Germline CDR1 reads SGHTA; CDR2 reads FQGNSA. The CDR3 here is CASSPGLGNPFKYF. The CDR3 region has the DNA TGTGCCAGCAGCCCAGGACTAGGAAACCCATTTAAGTACTTC.

This clonotype was found a few times. The genes are TRBV9 and TRBJ2-5; D may match TRBD1 or TRBD2 (5 bases each). The CDR3 runs to 16 residues. V lost 4 bases and J 0 bases, leaving 16 bases between the germline ends. Germline V CDR1 and CDR2: SGDLS, YYNGEE. As DNA, the CDR3 is TGTGCCAGCAGCTCGAGGGGACCCTTAGACCAAGAGACCCAGTACTTC. Translated: CASSSRGPLDQETQYF.

This clonotype was found many times. V usage is TRBV12-3 or TRBV12-4 and J usage is TRBJ2-7, with D possibly matching TRBD1 (5 bases). Trimming took off 3 bases at V and 2 bases at J, with 5 bases between the two ends. The CDR3 extends over 12 amino acids. This CDR3 reads CASSFRAYEQYF. The CDR3 region has the DNA TGTGCCAGCAGTTTCAGGGCCTACGAGCAGTACTTC.

This clonotype was counted between two and nine times. CDR3 in amino acids: CASSALDSEQFF. CDR3 DNA sequence: TGTGCCAGCAGTGCCCTGGACAGCGAGCAGTTCTTC. The rearrangement uses TRBV6-6 and TRBJ2-1; tentative D call: TRBD1 (6 bases). CDR1 is MNHNY, CDR2 SVGAGI, per germline (reference sequence). V lost 5 bases to trimming and J lost 10 bases, with 12 bases between them. This CDR3 comprises 12 residues.

This clonotype was picked up one time. The chain joins TRBV12-3 or TRBV12-4 to TRBJ2-5, with a possible D match to TRBD1 (7 bases). Deletions cut 5 bases from V and 5 bases from J, with 21 bases between. The CDR3 is 16 residues long. DNA for the CDR3: TGTGCCAGCAGTCCAGGACAGGTTGGGGGGTTTGAGACCCAGTACTTC. Amino acids: CASSPGQVGGFETQYF.

The chain combines TRBV12-3 or TRBV12-4 with TRBJ2-7; 8 nucleotides align to TRBD1. CDR3 length: 13 residues. V lost 7 bases and J lost 2; bases outside the gene matches: 4. CDR3 nucleotides: TGTGCCAGCACCCGGACAGGGACCTACGAGCAGTACTTC. Translated: CASTRTGTYEQYF.

This clonotype has a count of ten or more. This chain links TRBV10-3 with TRBJ2-2; 8 bases align to TRBD2. The CDR3 consists of 19 residues. Germline values: CDR1 ENHRY, CDR2 SYGVKD. The V gene end was trimmed by 8 bases and the J gene end by 7 bases; junction bases not matched to a gene: 24. CDR3 sequence reads: CAIGAGGLQSSRTYGELFF. In nucleotides, the CDR3 is TGTGCCATCGGGGCGGGGGGTCTCCAAAGTTCGAGAACATACGGGGAGCTGTTTTTT.

This clonotype was counted many times. The rearrangement uses TRBV10-2 and TRBJ2-3, with D possibly being TRBD1 (6 bases). This CDR3 region has 14 residues. Germline assignment: CDR1 WSHSY and CDR2 SAAADI. The germline V and J ends were trimmed by 0 bases and 5 bases, with 9 bases remaining between them. CDR3 DNA: TGCGCCAGCAGTGAGTCGACAGGCGGAGATACGCAGTATTTT. It encodes CASSESTGGDTQYF.